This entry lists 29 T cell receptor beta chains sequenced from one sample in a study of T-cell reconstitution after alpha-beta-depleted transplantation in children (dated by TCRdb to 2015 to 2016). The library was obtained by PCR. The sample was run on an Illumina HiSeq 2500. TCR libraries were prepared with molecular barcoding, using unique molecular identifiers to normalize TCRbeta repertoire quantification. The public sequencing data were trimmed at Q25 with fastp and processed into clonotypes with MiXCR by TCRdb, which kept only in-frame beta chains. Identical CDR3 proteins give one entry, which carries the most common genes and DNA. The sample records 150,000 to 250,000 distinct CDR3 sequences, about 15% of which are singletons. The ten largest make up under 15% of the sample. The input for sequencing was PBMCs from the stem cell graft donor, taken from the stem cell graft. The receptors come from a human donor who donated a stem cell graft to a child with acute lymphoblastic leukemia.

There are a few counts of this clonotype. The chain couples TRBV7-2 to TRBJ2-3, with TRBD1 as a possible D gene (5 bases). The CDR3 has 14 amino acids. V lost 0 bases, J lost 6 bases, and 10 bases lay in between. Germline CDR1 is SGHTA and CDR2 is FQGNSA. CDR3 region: CASSLAAGRDTQYF. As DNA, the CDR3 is TGTGCCAGCAGCTTAGCGGCAGGGCGGGATACGCAGTATTTT.

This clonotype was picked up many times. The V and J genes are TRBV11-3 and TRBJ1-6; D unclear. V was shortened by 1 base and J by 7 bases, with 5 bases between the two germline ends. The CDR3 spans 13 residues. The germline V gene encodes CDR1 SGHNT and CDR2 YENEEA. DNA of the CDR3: TGTGCCAGCAGCTTAGGGGTCAATTCACCCCTCCACTTT. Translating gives CASSLGVNSPLHF.

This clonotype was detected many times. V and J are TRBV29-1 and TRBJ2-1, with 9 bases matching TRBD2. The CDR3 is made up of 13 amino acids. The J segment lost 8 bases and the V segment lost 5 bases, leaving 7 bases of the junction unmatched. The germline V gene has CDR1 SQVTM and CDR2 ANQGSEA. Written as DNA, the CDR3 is TGCAGCGTTATTAGCGGGAGCTGGGATGAGCAGTTCTTC. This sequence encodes CSVISGSWDEQFF.

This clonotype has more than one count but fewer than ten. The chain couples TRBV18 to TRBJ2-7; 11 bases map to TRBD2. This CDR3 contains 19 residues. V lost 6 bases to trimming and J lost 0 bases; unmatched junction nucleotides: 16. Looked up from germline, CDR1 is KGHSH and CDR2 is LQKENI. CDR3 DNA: TGTGCCAGCTCGCGGACAGGGGTGGCTAGCGGGAGGAGCTCCTACGAGCAGTACTTC. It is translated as CASSRTGVASGRSSYEQYF.

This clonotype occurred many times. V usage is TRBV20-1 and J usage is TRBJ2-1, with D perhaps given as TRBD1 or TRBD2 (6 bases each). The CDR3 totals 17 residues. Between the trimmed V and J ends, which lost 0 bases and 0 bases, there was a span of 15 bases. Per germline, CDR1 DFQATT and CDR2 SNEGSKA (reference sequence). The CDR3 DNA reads TGCAGTGCTAGAGATCCGGGGGCGGGGAGCTCCTACAATGAGCAGTTCTTC. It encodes CSARDPGAGSSYNEQFF.

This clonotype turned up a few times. CDR3 coding DNA: TGCGCCAGCAGCTTGTTTCCTAGTTCAGCCTACGAGCAGTACTTC. Encoded protein: CASSLFPSSAYEQYF. This sequence joins TRBV5-1 and TRBJ2-7; D gene ambiguous. From germline, CDR1 is SGHRS and CDR2 YFSETQ. V was cut by 1 base and J by 2 bases, with 13 bases left in between. CDR3 length equals 15 residues. The variable domain in full, completed from reference TRBV5-1 and TRBJ2-7, reads KAGVTQTPRYLIKTRGQQVTLSCSPISGHRSVSWYQQTPGQGLQFLFEYFSETQRNKGNFPGRFSGRQFSNSRSEMNVSTLELGDSALYLCASSLFPSSAYEQYFGPGTRLTVT.

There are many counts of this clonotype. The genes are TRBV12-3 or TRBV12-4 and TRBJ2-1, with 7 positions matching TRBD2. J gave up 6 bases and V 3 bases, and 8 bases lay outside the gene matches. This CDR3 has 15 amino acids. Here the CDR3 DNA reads TGTGCCAGCAGTTTTTTAGCTAGCGGCGGCAATGAGCAGTTCTTC. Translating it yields CASSFLASGGNEQFF.

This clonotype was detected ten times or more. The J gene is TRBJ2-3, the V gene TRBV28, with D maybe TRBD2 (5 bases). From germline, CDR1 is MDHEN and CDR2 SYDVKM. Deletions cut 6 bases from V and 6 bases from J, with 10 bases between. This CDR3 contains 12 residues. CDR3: CASSFERDTQYF. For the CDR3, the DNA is TGTGCCAGCAGCTTTGAGCGGGATACGCAGTATTTT.

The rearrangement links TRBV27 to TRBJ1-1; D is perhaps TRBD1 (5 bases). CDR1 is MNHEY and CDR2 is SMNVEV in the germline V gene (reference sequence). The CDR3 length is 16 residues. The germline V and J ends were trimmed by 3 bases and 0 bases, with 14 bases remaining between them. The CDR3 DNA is TGTGCCAGCAGTTTTAGCCGGGACGGAATGAACACTGAAGCTTTCTTT. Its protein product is CASSFSRDGMNTEAFF.

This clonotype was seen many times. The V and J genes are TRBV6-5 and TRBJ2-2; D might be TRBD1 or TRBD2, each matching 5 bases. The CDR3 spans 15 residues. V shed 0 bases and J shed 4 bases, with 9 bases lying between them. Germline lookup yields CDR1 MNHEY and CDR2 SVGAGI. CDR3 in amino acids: CASSYSGEGTGELFF. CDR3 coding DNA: TGTGCCAGCAGTTACTCGGGGGAAGGCACCGGGGAGCTGTTTTTT.

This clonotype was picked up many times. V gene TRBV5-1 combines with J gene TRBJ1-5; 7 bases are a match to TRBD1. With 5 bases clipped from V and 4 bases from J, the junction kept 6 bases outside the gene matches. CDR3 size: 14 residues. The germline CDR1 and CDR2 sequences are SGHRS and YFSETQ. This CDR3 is CASSIDRENQPQHF. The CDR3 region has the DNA TGCGCCAGCAGTATTGACAGGGAGAATCAGCCCCAGCATTTT.

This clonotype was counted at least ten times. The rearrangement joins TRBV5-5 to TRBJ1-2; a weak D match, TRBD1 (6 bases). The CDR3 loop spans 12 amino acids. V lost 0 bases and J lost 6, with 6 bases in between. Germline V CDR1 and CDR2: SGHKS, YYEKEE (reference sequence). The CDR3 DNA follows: TGTGCCAGCAGCTTGGGACAGGATGGCTACACCTTC. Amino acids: CASSLGQDGYTF.

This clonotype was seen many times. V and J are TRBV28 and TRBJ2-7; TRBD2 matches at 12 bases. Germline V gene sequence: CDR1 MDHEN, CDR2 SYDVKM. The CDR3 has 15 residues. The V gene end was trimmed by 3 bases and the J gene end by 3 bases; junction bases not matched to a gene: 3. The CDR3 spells CASSFRLAGVYEQYF. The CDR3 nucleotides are TGTGCCAGCAGTTTTCGACTAGCGGGAGTCTACGAGCAGTACTTC.

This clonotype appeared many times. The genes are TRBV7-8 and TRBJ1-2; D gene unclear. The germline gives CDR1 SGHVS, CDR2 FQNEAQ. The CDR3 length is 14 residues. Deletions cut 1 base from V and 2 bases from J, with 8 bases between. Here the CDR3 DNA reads TGTGCCAGCAGCTTAGATCGGGTGAACTATGGCTACACCTTC. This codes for CASSLDRVNYGYTF.

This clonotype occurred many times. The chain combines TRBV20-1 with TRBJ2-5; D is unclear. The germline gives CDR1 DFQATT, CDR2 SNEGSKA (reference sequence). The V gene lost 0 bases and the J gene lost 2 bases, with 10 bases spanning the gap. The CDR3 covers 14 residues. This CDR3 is CSARDPYGQETQYF. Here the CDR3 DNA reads TGCAGTGCTAGAGATCCCTACGGGCAAGAGACCCAGTACTTC.

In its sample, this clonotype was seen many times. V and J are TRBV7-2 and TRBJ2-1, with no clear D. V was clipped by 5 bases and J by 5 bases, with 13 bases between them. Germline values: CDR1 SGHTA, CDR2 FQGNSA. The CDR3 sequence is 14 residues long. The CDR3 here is CASSPWTENNEQFF. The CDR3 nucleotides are TGTGCCAGCAGCCCCTGGACCGAAAACAATGAGCAGTTCTTC.

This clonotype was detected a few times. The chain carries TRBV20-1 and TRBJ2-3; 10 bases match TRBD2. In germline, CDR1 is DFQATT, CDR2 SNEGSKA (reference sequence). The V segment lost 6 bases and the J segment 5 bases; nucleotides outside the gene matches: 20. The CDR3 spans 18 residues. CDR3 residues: CSAPGDKLSGRALDTQYF. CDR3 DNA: TGCAGTGCCCCAGGGGACAAGCTAAGCGGGAGGGCCTTAGATACGCAGTATTTT.

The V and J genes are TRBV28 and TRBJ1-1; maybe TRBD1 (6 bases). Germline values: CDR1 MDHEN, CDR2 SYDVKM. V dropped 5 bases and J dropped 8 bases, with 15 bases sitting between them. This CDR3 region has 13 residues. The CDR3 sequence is CASSPQIDREAFF. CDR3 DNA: TGTGCCAGCAGTCCCCAGATTGACAGGGAAGCTTTCTTT.

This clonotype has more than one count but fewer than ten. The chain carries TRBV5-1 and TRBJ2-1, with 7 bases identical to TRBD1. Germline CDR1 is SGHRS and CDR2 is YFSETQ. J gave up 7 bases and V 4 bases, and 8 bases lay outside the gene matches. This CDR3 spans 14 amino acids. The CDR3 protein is CASSNRGLVNEQFF. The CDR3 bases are TGCGCCAGCAGCAACAGGGGTCTCGTTAATGAGCAGTTCTTC.

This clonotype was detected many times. CDR3 coding DNA: TGTGCCAGCAGGATTAGCGGGATCAAACCCACAGATACGCAGTATTTT. Translating it yields CASRISGIKPTDTQYF. The chain carries TRBV12-3 or TRBV12-4 and TRBJ2-3; 8 positions agree with TRBD2. J lost 2 bases, V lost 6 bases, and 10 bases had no gene match. The CDR3 contains 16 residues.

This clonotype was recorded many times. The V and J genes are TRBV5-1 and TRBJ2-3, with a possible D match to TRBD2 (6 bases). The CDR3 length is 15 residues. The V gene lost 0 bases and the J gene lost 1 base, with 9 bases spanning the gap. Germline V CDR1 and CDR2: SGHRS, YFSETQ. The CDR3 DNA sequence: TGCGCCAGCAGCTTGGGTAGCGGAGGCACAGATACGCAGTATTTT. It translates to CASSLGSGGTDTQYF.

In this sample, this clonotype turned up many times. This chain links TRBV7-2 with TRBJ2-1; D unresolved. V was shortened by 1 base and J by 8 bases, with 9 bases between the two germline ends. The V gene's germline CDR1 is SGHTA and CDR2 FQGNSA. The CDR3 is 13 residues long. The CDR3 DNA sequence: TGTGCCAGCAGCTTAGGATACCGGGATGAGCAGTTCTTC. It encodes CASSLGYRDEQFF.

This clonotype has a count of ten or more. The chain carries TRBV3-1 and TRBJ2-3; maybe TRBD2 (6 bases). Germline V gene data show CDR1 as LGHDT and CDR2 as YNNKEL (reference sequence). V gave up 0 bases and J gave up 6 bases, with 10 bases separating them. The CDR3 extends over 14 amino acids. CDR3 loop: CASSQDASADTQYF. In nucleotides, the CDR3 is TGTGCCAGCAGCCAAGATGCTAGCGCCGATACGCAGTATTTT.

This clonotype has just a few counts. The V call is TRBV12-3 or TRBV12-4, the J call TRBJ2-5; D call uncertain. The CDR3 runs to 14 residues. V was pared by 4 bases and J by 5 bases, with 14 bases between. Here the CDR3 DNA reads TGTGCCAGCAGTTCCCTCCGTGAGCAGGAGACCCAGTACTTC. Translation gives CASSSLREQETQYF.

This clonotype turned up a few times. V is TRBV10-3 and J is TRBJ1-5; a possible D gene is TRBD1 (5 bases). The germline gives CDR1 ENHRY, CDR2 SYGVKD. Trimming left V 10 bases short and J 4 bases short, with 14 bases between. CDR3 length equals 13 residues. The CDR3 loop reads CASSGGDNQPQHF. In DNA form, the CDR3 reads TGTGCCAGCTCGGGGGGGGATAATCAGCCCCAGCATTTT.

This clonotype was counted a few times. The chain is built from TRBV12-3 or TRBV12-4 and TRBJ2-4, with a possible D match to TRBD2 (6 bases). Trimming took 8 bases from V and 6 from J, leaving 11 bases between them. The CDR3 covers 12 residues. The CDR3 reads CASEGRGNIQYF. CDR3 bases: TGTGCCAGCGAGGGGCGGGGAAACATTCAGTACTTC.

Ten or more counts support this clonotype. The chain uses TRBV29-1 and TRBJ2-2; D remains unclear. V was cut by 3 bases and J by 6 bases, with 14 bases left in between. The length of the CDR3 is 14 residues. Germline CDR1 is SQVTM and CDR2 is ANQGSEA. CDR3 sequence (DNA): TGCAGCGTTGATAGTGGCCCCCGACCCGGGGAGCTGTTTTTT. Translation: CSVDSGPRPGELFF.

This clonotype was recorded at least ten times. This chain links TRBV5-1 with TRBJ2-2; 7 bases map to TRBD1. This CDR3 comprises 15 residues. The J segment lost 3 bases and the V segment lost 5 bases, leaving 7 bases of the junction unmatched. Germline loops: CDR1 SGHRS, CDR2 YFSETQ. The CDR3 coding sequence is TGCGCCAGCAGGAGGGGGACAGTCGACACCGGGGAGCTGTTTTTT. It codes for CASRRGTVDTGELFF.

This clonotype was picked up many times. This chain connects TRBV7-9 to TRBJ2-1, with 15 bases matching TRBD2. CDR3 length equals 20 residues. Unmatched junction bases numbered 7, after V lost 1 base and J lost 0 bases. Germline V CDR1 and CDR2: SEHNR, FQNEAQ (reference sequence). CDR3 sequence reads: CASSLGGGLAGGSSYNEQFF. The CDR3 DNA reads TGTGCCAGCAGCTTAGGTGGTGGACTAGCGGGAGGGAGCTCCTACAATGAGCAGTTCTTC.